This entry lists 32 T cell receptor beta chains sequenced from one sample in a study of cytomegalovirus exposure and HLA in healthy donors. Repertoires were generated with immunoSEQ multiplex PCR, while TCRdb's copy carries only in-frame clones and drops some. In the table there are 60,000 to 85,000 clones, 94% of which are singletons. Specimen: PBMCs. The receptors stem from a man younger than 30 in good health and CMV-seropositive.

In nucleotides, the CDR3 is TGTGCCAGCAGCGGGACAGGGGGCTACGAGCAGTACTTC. Translated, it gives CASSGTGGYEQYF. The chain carries TRBV9 and TRBJ2-7; 10 positions match TRBD1. The V gene's germline CDR1 is SGDLS and CDR2 YYNGEE. The CDR3 runs to 13 residues. J gave up 3 bases and V 3 bases, and 0 bases lay outside the gene matches.

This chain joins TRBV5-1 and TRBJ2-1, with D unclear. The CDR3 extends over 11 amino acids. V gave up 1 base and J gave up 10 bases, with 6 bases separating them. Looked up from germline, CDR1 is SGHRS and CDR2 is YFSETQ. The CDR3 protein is CASSLFVEQFF. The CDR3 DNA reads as TGCGCCAGCAGCTTGTTCGTGGAGCAGTTCTTC.

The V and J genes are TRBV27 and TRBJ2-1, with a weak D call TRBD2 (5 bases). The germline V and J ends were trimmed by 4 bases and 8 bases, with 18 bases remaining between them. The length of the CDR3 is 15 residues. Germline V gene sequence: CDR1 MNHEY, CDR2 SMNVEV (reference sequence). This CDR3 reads CASSSIEGWNHEQFF. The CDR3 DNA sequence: TGTGCCAGCAGTTCCATCGAGGGATGGAACCATGAGCAGTTCTTC.

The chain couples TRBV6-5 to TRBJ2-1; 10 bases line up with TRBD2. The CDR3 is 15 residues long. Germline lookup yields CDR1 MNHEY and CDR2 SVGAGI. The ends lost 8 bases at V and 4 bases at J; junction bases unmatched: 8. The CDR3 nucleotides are TGTGCCAGCTCGGGTGGGGGACTAGCGTACAATGAGCAGTTCTTC. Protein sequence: CASSGGGLAYNEQFF.

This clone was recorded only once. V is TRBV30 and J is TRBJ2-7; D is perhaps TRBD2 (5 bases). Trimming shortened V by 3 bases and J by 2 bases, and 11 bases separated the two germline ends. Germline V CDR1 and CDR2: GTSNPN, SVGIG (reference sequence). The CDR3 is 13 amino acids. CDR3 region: CAWSRLAPYEQYF. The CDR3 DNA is TGTGCCTGGAGCAGGCTAGCCCCCTACGAGCAGTACTTC.

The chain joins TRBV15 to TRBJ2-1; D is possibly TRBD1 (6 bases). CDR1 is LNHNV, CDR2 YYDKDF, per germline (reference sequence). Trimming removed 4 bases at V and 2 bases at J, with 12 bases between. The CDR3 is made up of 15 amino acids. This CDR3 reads CATSTHRDPYNEQFF. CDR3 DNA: TGTGCCACCAGCACCCACAGGGACCCCTACAATGAGCAGTTCTTC.

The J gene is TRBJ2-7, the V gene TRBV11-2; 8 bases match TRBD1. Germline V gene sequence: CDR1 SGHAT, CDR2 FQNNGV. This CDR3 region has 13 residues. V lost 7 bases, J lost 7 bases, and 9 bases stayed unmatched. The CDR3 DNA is TGTGCCAGCAACCGGGGGACAGGCCTGGAGCAGTACTTC. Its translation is CASNRGTGLEQYF.

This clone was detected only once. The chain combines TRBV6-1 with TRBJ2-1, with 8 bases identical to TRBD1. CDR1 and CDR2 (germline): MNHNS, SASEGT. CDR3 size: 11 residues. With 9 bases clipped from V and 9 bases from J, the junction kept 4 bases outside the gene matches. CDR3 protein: CASVQGAEQFF. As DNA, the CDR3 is TGTGCCAGTGTCCAGGGGGCTGAGCAGTTCTTC.

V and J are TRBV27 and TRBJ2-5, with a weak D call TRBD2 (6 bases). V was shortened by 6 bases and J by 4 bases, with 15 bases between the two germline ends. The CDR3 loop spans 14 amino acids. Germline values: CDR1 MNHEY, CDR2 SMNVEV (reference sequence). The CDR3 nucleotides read TGTGCCAGCAGCTACGGGAGAAGTGGAGAGACCCAGTACTTC. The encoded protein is CASSYGRSGETQYF.

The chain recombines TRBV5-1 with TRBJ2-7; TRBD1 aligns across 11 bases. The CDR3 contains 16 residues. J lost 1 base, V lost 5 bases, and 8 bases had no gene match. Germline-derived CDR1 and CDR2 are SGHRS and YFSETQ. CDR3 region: CASRPGQGAGSYEQYF. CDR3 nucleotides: TGCGCCAGCAGACCAGGACAGGGGGCGGGATCCTACGAGCAGTACTTC. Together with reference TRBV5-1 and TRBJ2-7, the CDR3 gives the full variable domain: KAGVTQTPRYLIKTRGQQVTLSCSPISGHRSVSWYQQTPGQGLQFLFEYFSETQRNKGNFPGRFSGRQFSNSRSEMNVSTLELGDSALYLCASRPGQGAGSYEQYFGPGTRLTVT.

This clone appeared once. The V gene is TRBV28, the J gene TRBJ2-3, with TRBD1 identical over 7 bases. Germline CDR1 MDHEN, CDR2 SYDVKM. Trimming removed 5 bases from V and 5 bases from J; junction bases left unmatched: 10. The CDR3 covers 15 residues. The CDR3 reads CASSPHGTVLDTQYF. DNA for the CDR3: TGTGCCAGCAGTCCTCATGGGACAGTCCTAGATACGCAGTATTTT.

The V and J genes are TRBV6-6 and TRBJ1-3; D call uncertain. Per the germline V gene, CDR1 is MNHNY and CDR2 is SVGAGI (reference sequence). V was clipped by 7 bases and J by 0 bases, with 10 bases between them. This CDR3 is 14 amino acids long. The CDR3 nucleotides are TGTGCCAGCACTTTCGTCCCCTCTGGAAACACCATATATTTT. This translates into CASTFVPSGNTIYF.

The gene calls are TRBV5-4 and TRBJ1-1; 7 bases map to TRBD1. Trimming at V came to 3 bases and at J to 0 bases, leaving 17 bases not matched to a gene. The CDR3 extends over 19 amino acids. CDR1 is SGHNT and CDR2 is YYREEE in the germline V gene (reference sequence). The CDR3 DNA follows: TGTGCCAGCAGCTCGGGGTCTACAGGGGCAATTTCTATGAACACTGAAGCTTTCTTT. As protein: CASSSGSTGAISMNTEAFF.

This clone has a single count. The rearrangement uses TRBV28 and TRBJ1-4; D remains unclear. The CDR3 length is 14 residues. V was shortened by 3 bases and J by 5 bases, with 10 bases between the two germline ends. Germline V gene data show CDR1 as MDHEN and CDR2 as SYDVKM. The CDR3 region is CASSLPGGNEKLFF. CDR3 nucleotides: TGTGCCAGCAGTTTGCCTGGAGGGAATGAAAAACTGTTTTTT.

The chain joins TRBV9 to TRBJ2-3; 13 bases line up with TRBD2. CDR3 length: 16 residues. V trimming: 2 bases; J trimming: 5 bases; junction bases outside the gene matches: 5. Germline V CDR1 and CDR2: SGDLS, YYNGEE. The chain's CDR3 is CASSVGTSGIGDTQYF. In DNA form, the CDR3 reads TGTGCCAGCAGCGTCGGGACTAGCGGGATAGGAGATACGCAGTATTTT.

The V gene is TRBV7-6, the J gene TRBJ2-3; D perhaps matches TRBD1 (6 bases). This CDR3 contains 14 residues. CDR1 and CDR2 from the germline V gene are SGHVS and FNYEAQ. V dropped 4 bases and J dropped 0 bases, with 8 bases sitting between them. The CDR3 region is CASSWTASTDTQYF. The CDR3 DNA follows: TGTGCCAGCAGCTGGACAGCCAGCACAGATACGCAGTATTTT.

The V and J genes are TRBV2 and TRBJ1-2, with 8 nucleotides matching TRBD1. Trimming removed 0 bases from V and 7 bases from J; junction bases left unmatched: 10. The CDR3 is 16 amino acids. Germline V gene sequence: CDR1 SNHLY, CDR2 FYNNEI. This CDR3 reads CASSEAGRGPSSGYTF. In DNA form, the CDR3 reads TGTGCCAGCAGTGAAGCTGGCAGGGGGCCGTCGTCTGGCTACACCTTC. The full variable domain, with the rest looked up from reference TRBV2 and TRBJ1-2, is EPEVTQTPSHQVTQMGQEVILRCVPISNHLYFYWYRQILGQKVEFLVSFYNNEISEKSEIFDDQFSVERPDGSNFTLKIRSTKLEDSAMYFCASSEAGRGPSSGYTFGSGTRLTVV.

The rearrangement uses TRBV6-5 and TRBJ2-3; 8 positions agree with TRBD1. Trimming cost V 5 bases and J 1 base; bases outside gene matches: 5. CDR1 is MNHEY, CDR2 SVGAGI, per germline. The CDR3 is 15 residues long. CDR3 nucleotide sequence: TGTGCCAGCAGTCCGACAGGGGTCGGCACAGATACGCAGTATTTT. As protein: CASSPTGVGTDTQYF.

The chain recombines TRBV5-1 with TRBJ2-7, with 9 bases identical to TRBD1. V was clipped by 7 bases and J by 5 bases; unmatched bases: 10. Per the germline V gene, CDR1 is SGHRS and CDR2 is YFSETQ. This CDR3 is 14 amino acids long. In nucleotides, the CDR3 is TGCGCCAGCGGGTCCGGGACAGGGTTCCACGAGCAGTACTTC. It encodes CASGSGTGFHEQYF.

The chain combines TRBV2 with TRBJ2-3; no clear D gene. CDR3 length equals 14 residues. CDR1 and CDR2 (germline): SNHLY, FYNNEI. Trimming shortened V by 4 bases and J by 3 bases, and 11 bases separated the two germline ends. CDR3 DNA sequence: TGTGCCAGCAGTGGGCTGGGCCGAACAGATACGCAGTATTTT. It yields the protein CASSGLGRTDTQYF.

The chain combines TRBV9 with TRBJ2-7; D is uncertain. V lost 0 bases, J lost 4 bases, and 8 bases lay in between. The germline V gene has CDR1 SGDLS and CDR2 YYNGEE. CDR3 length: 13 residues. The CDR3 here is CASSVGSQYEQYF. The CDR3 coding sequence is TGTGCCAGCAGCGTAGGGTCCCAGTACGAGCAGTACTTC.

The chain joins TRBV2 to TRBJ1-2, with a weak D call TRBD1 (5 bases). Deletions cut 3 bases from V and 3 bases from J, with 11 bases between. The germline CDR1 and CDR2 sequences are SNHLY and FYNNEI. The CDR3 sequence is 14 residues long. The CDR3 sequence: CASSETVVDYGYTF. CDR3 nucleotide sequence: TGTGCCAGCAGTGAGACAGTAGTGGACTATGGCTACACCTTC.

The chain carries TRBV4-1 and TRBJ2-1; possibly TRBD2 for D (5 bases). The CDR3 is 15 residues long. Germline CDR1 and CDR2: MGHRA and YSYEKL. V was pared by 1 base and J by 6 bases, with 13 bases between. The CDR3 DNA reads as TGCGCCAGCAGCCAAGTCCTCGGACTTGTCAATGAGCAGTTCTTC. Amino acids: CASSQVLGLVNEQFF.

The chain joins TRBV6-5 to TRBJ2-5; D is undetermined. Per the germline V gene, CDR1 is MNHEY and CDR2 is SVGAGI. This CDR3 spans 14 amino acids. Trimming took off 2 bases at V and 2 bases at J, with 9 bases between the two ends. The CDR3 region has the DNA TGTGCCAGCAGTTACACCGAGACTCAAGAGACCCAGTACTTC. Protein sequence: CASSYTETQETQYF.

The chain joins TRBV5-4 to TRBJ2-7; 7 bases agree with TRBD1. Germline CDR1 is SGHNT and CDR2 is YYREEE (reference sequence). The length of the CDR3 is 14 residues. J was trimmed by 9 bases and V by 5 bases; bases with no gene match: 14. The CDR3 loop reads CASSPDRSRQGQYF. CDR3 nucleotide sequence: TGTGCCAGCAGTCCGGACAGGAGCCGGCAAGGGCAGTACTTC.

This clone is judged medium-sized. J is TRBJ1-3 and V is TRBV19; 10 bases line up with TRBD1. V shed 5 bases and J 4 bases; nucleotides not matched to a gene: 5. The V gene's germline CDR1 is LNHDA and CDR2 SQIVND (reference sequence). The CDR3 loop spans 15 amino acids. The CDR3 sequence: CASSQTGGIGNTIYF. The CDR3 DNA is TGTGCCAGTAGTCAGACAGGGGGCATCGGAAACACCATATATTTT.

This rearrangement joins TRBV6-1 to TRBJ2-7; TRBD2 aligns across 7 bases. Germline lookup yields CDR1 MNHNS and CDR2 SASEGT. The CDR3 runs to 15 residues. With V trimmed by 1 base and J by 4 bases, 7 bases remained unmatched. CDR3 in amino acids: CASSEGEGGPYEQYF. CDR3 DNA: TGTGCCAGCAGTGAAGGGGAGGGAGGGCCGTACGAGCAGTACTTC.

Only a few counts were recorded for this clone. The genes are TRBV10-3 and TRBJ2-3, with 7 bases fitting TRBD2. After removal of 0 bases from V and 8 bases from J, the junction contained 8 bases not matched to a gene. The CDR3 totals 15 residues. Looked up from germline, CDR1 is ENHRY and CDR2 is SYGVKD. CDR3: CAISESASPGGTQYF. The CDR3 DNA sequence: TGTGCCATCAGTGAGTCAGCTTCCCCGGGGGGTACGCAGTATTTT.

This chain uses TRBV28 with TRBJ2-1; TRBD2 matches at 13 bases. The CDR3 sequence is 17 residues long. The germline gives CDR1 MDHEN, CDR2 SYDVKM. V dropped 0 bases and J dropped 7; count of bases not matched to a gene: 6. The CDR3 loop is CASSLWLTSGRGNEQFF. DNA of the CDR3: TGTGCCAGCAGTTTATGGTTAACTAGCGGGAGGGGAAATGAGCAGTTCTTC.

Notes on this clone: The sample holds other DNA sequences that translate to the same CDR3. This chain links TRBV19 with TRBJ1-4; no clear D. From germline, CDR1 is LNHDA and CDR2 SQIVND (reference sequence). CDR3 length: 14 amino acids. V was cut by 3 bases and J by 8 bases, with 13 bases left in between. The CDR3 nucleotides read TGTGCCAGTAGTATCCGGGGAGTAGGGGAAAAACTGTTTTTT. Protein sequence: CASSIRGVGEKLFF.

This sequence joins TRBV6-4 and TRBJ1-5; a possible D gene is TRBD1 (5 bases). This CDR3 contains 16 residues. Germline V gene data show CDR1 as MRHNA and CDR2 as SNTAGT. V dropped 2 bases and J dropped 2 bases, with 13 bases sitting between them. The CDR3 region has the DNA TGTGCCAGCAGTGACAAGGGGTCGGTTGGCAATCAGCCCCAGCATTTT. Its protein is CASSDKGSVGNQPQHF.

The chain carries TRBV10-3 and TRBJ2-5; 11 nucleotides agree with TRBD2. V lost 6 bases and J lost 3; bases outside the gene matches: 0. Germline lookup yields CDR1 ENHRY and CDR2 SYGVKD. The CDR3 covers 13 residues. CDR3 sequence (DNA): TGTGCCATCAGACTAGCGGGAGAAGAGACCCAGTACTTC. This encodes CAIRLAGEETQYF.